This passage covers 15 T cell receptor beta chains from one sample sequenced in a study of radiation and T cells in renal cell carcinoma. Clones were read by immunoSEQ multiplex PCR, and TCRdb kept only the in-frame ones, dropping some. The data show 15,000 to 20,000 clones, around 50% seen once. Treatment given: 15 Gy SBRT to primary tumor, nephrectomy 4 weeks later. The starting material was tumor tissue, obtained from a patient whose treatment included radiotherapy and nephrectomy. The receptors were gathered from a man between 45 and 60 years old with renal cell carcinoma.

This clone was seen ten or more times. This chain links TRBV10-3 with TRBJ1-1, with no clear D. CDR1 is ENHRY, CDR2 SYGVKD, per germline. The CDR3 totals 11 residues. Trimming removed 8 bases at V and 1 base at J, with 5 bases between. Written as DNA, the CDR3 is TGTGCCATCGGAAGGAACACTGAAGCTTTCTTT. Its protein is CAIGRNTEAFF.

The V and J genes are TRBV10-3 and TRBJ2-7; D unclear. The CDR3 is 14 residues long. Looked up from germline, CDR1 is ENHRY and CDR2 is SYGVKD. Trimming removed 6 bases from V and 3 bases from J, with 15 bases in between. The chain's CDR3 is CAIRADTLGYEQYF. The CDR3 bases are TGTGCCATCAGGGCTGACACGCTAGGCTACGAGCAGTACTTC.

CDR3 loop: CASQSGREYYNEQFF. CDR3 DNA sequence: TGTGCCAGTCAGTCAGGGCGGGAGTACTACAATGAGCAGTTCTTC. The V call is TRBV19, the J call TRBJ2-1, with 7 positions matching TRBD2. Germline values: CDR1 LNHDA, CDR2 SQIVND (reference sequence). The CDR3 loop spans 15 amino acids. Trimming cost V 8 bases and J 3 bases; bases outside gene matches: 10.

The chain combines TRBV7-9 with TRBJ1-1; TRBD1 might be the D (5 bases). The CDR3 runs 13 residues. Germline CDR1 reads SEHNR; CDR2 reads FQNEAQ (reference sequence). The V gene lost 5 bases and the J gene lost 6 bases, with 13 bases spanning the gap. The CDR3 sequence is CASSLLGVAEAFF. CDR3 bases: TGTGCCAGCAGCCTCCTAGGGGTGGCTGAAGCTTTCTTT.

J is TRBJ1-2 and V is TRBV5-1; 7 bases map to TRBD1. This CDR3 is built from 13 residues. CDR1 and CDR2 (germline): SGHRS, YFSETQ. V trimming: 4 bases; J trimming: 4 bases; junction bases outside the gene matches: 4. CDR3 nucleotides: TGCGCCAGCAGCCAAGGACAGGTCTATGGCTACACCTTC. This codes for CASSQGQVYGYTF.

Judged by abundance, this clone is medium-sized (0.01 to 0.1%). V and J are TRBV6-1 and TRBJ2-7; 9 bases match TRBD1. The V and J ends lost 4 bases and 5 bases, in that order; junction bases with no gene match: 9. The germline V gene encodes CDR1 MNHNS and CDR2 SASEGT. This CDR3 contains 15 residues. CDR3 bases: TGTGCCAGCAGTGCGTCCGGGACAGGGTCCGACGAGCAGTACTTC. It encodes CASSASGTGSDEQYF.

The rearrangement uses TRBV19 and TRBJ2-4; maybe TRBD2 (5 bases). Germline CDR1 and CDR2: LNHDA and SQIVND (reference sequence). Trimming took 1 base from V and 2 from J, leaving 15 bases between them. This CDR3 contains 17 residues. CDR3 bases: TGTGCCAGTAGTATAGTCTGGGCTAGCTTCTCCAAAAACATTCAGTACTTC. Encoded protein: CASSIVWASFSKNIQYF.

This sequence joins TRBV7-3 and TRBJ2-3, with 8 bases that match TRBD2. CDR3 length equals 15 residues. Germline V CDR1 and CDR2: SGHTA, FQGTGA. V lost 3 bases and J lost 6; bases outside the gene matches: 8. Written as DNA, the CDR3 is TGTGCCAGCAGCTTGAACGGGAGGGCAACGGATACGCAGTATTTT. Translated, it gives CASSLNGRATDTQYF.

This clone was observed once. The chain combines TRBV13 with TRBJ2-1; D gene uncertain. This CDR3 contains 13 residues. V dropped 4 bases and J dropped 6 bases, with 10 bases sitting between them. Germline V gives CDR1 PRHDT, CDR2 FYEKMQ (reference sequence). CDR3 nucleotides: TGTGCCAGCAGCTCCCGACCCTTCAATGAGCAGTTCTTC. Amino acids: CASSSRPFNEQFF.

The V gene is TRBV9, the J gene TRBJ2-1; the D gene is possibly TRBD2 (5 bases). In germline, CDR1 is SGDLS, CDR2 YYNGEE. The CDR3 runs to 13 residues. The V end was cut by 0 bases, the J end by 13 bases, with 14 bases between. CDR3 DNA sequence: TGTGCCAGCAGCGTAGTCCCCCGGGGTGATCAGTTCTTC. Amino acids: CASSVVPRGDQFF.

Only a few counts were recorded for this clone. CDR3 nucleotide sequence: TGTGCCACCCTTTCAGCCGCCCCTAACTATGGCTACACCTTC. This sequence encodes CATLSAAPNYGYTF. The chain employs TRBV15 and TRBJ1-2; the D is unclear. Looked up from germline, CDR1 is LNHNV and CDR2 is YYDKDF (reference sequence). The CDR3 is 14 amino acids. V was pared by 8 bases and J by 0 bases, with 13 bases between.

V is TRBV9 and J is TRBJ2-1; 8 bases agree with TRBD2. Germline loops: CDR1 SGDLS, CDR2 YYNGEE. With 1 base clipped from V and 5 bases from J, the junction kept 5 bases outside the gene matches. The CDR3 totals 15 residues. CDR3 protein: CASSVLGLEHNEQFF. Here the CDR3 DNA reads TGTGCCAGCAGCGTATTGGGACTAGAGCACAATGAGCAGTTCTTC.

The chain recombines TRBV11-2 with TRBJ1-5; D uncertain. Trimming removed 0 bases at V and 6 bases at J, with 6 bases between. This CDR3 has 13 amino acids. The germline V gene has CDR1 SGHAT and CDR2 FQNNGV. The CDR3 is CASSLDRGQPQHF. As DNA, the CDR3 is TGTGCCAGCAGCTTAGATCGAGGTCAGCCCCAGCATTTT.

The chain employs TRBV4-1 and TRBJ2-7, with TRBD2 matching over 9 bases. There are 17 residues in the CDR3. Germline CDR1 reads MGHRA; CDR2 reads YSYEKL. The J segment lost 4 bases and the V segment lost 0 bases, leaving 10 bases of the junction unmatched. The CDR3 reads CASSQDEAGGLMYEQYF. The CDR3 DNA follows: TGCGCCAGCAGCCAAGATGAGGCGGGAGGGCTTATGTACGAGCAGTACTTC.

The chain recombines TRBV5-1 with TRBJ2-4; 7 nucleotides match TRBD2. This CDR3 has 16 residues. J lost 8 bases, V lost 1 base, and 12 bases had no gene match. Germline CDR1 SGHRS, CDR2 YFSETQ. CDR3 bases: TGCGCCAGCAGCTTGCGGCAGATTGGGGGGGAAGACATTCAGTACTTC. It yields the protein CASSLRQIGGEDIQYF.